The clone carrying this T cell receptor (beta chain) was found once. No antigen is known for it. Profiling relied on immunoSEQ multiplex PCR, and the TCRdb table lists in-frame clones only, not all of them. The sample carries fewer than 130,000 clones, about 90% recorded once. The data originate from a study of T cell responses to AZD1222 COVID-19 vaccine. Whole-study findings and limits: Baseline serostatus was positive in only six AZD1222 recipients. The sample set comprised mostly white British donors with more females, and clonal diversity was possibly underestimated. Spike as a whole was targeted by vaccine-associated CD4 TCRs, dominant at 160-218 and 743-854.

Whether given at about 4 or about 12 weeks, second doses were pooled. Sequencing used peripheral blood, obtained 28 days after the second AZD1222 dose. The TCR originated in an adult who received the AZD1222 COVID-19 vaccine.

The CDR3 DNA follows: TGTGCCAGCAGCGGGTCAGGGGCCTTCAATCAGCCCCAGCATTTT. This codes for CASSGSGAFNQPQHF. V is TRBV27 and J is TRBJ1-5; TRBD1 might be the D (6 bases). V gave up 6 bases and J gave up 3 bases, with 15 bases separating them. Germline values: CDR1 MNHEY, CDR2 SMNVEV (reference sequence). The CDR3 extends over 15 amino acids.